The sequence of this TCR beta chain was determined in a study of blood T cells in healthy people across ages (dated by TCRdb to about 2015). Study-wide context: Template switching captured roughly one uniquely barcoded TCR beta cDNA molecule per two T cells in model experiments. Age-related changes in TCR beta repertoire diversity were measured in the study by deep sequencing normalized with unique cDNA molecular identifiers. The donors were divided into four age groups: young (average approximately 16 years), middle-aged (approximately 39), aged (approximately 64) and long-lived (approximately 74). To avoid experimental bias, donors of different ages were randomly spread across the sequencing lanes. Using the same blood draw, the study looked at two additional independent replicas of 1 million unique cDNA reads for two donors, one aged 18 to 30 and the other aged 80 or older.

The paper's findings and limits, for the study overall: Compared with the aged group, the long-lived group had more naive CD4+ T cells, fewer expanded clones and increased TCR diversity, suggesting age selection. Since profiling was done on bulk unsorted PBMCs, naive and antigen-experienced compartments could not be conclusively compared. The CMV infection status of donors was not known, potentially confounding age-related changes in expanded clonotypes. Observed TCR beta diversity per million T cells fell roughly linearly with age, and a significant reduction was already apparent by age around 40. Total diversity estimates from one million sequenced T cells were considered lower bounds and underestimates. Observed TCR beta diversity correlated strongly with the percentage of naive T cells measured by flow cytometry.

From its cysteine to its phenylalanine, the CDR3 spans 14 amino acids. The DNA shown is the 42-base CDR3, in frame from base 1. Sequences SGDLS (CDR1) and YYNGEE (CDR2) are obtained from the germline V gene. Receptor amplification or capture employed 5' RACE. The reads were generated on an Illumina HiSeq 2500. The second PCR ran for about 7 to 11 cycles and used a J-beta primer mix along with a sample-barcoded 5' primer. Each TCR beta cDNA molecule received a unique molecular identifier from a template-switch 5' adaptor carrying 12 random nucleotides. At least 3 million CDR3-containing paired-end reads were obtained from each sample. First-strand cDNA synthesis was performed from all RNA using the Mint cDNA synthesis kit, with priming by a TRBC-specific oligonucleotide. All cDNA was treated with uracil-DNA glycosylase and then went through a first 18-cycle PCR with the universal primers M1SS and BC2_uni_R. The source study handled its data this way. For normalization, 1 million high-quality reads, each with a distinct molecular identifier, were randomly selected from each sample. Instead of being binned into consensus sequences, reads with shared molecular identifiers were discarded. CDR3 identification, clonotype clustering and error correction used MiTCR with a Q25 quality threshold and the strictest error-elimination algorithm. A nonparametric unseen species model with Euler transformation was used to estimate a lower bound on total TCR beta diversity. The public reads were run again by TCRdb, first through fastp at Q25 and then through MiXCR, and only productive beta chains were kept. Rows are combined by CDR3 protein, so each entry shows the most common genes and DNA. Here the V and J calls rest on TCRdb's processing, not on the authors' analysis. Within this sample are around 870,000 distinct CDR3 sequences, with around 28% of them counted one time only. The top ten clonotypes cover 15% to 20% of the sample.

In the case of this clonotype: Its target antigen remains unknown. The junction does not match germline at one end; this may be a read error.

Donors were about 36 systemically healthy Caucasian individuals from Russia aged roughly 6 to 100 years. Each donor gave 8 to 10 milliliters of peripheral blood, drawn into EDTA-treated Vacutainer tubes. PBMCs were isolated by Ficoll-Paque density-gradient centrifugation, with at least 7 million obtained per sample. Trizol reagent was used to extract total RNA from PBMCs, with at least 6 micrograms per sample. For every donor, an aliquot of PBMCs went through flow cytometry to measure the percentages of naive CD45RAhigh/CD27high T cells. The clonotype comes from a woman aged 80 or older in good health. Recombination connected TRBV9 to TRBJ2-5; possibly the D gene is TRBD1, per 5 matching bases. The material sequenced was blood. CDR3 loop: CAGSVGADSETQYF. The base sequence is TGTGCCGGCAGCGTAGGGGCAGACTCAGAGACCCAGTACTTC.